The entry below describes one T cell receptor (beta chain). At one of its ends the junction is not consistent with the germline gene, which may arise from a read error. The study profiled TCR beta VDJ and CDR3 using genomic DNA as template. One entry per CDR3 protein, called by TCRdb with MiXCR from the reads. Found here are 120,000 or so distinct CDR3 sequences, roughly 55% of them singletons; the top ten hold 25% to 30%. These data come from a study of CD8+CD57+ T cells in acquired aplastic anemia. About the study: Sorted CD4+ plus CD8+ cells gave DNA averaging 3.2 ug.

Patients chosen for sequencing had CD8+CD57+ cells that had expanded, as shown by flow cytometry. The germline V gene encodes CDR1 KGHDR and CDR2 SFDVKD. This CDR3 comprises 16 residues. The rearrangement links TRBV24-1 to TRBJ1-4; maybe TRBD1 (6 bases). Sequencing was performed on sorted CD4+, CD8+, or CD8+CD57+ T cells (not recorded which) from PBMCs. This clonotype was sampled from a human donor with aplastic anemia. The CDR3 protein is CATSDPPTGDREELFF. The DNA of the CDR3 is TGTGCCACCAGTGATCCACCGACAGGAGATCGTGAAGAACTGTTTTTT.